These T cell receptor beta chains were read from a single sample in a study of identical twins. TCRdb re-analysed the 5' RACE reads in MiXCR, keeping a single row per CDR3 protein. The sample has about 200,000 distinct CDR3 sequences; 6.5% to 8.5% are singletons. The same sample was also used in a study of yellow fever vaccine responses in identical twins.

Sequencing was performed on memory (CD45RO+) T cells sorted from blood. These receptors originate from a woman in her late teens or twenties in good health. Each CDR3 is given with its conserved first and last residue. Fields, in order: J gene, V gene, D gene, clone size, CDR3 protein, CDR3 DNA. A D gene is named only where the DNA matches it firmly. Where a row states a size, it is once, few, many or the class of an expanded clone; other rows omit it.

TRBJ2-2,TRBV6-5,NA,few,CASSYSWRHTNTGELFF,TGTGCCAGCAGTTACTCGTGGAGACACACGAACACCGGGGAGCTGTTTTTT
TRBJ2-1,TRBV3-1,NA,many,CASSQKLSEQFF,TGTGCCAGCAGCCAAAAGTTATCTGAGCAGTTCTTC
TRBJ2-2,TRBV25-1,TRBD2,NA,CASSPGVTPGLRNTGELFF,TGTGCCAGCAGCCCCGGGGTGACGCCGGGACTACGGAACACCGGGGAGCTGTTTTTT
TRBJ2-2,TRBV20-1,TRBD1,few,CSARVFKGTGSSGELFF,TGCAGTGCTAGAGTATTTAAGGGGACAGGGTCTTCCGGGGAGCTGTTTTTT
TRBJ1-1,TRBV7-3,NA,few,CASSSNPGNTEAFF,TGTGCCAGCAGCTCCAACCCAGGGAATACTGAAGCTTTCTTT
TRBJ1-1,TRBV7-2,NA,few,CASSLHTNMNTEAFF,TGTGCCAGCAGCTTACATACAAACATGAACACTGAAGCTTTCTTT
TRBJ2-5,TRBV5-5,TRBD1,NA,CASSAGQGVETQYF,TGTGCCAGCAGCGCCGGACAGGGAGTAGAGACCCAGTACTTC
TRBJ2-3,TRBV4-2,NA,few,CASSQGYGYLDTQYF,TGTGCCAGCAGCCAAGGGTACGGCTACCTAGATACGCAGTATTTT
TRBJ2-2,TRBV9,TRBD2,NA,CASSVVLAGDTGELFF,TGTGCCAGCAGCGTAGTACTAGCGGGAGATACCGGGGAGCTGTTTTTT
TRBJ1-1,TRBV3-1,NA,many,CASSQIGGAGAFF,TGTGCCAGCAGCCAAATCGGGGGCGCGGGTGCTTTCTTT
TRBJ2-7,TRBV5-1,TRBD1,many,CASRWDSTLTWGQYF,TGCGCCAGCAGGTGGGACAGCACTCTCACTTGGGGGCAGTACTTC
TRBJ2-4,TRBV20-1,NA,few,CSAQVTPWAKNIQYF,TGCAGTGCTCAGGTTACTCCTTGGGCCAAAAACATTCAGTACTTC
TRBJ2-1,TRBV20-1,TRBD2,many,CSAASGRGNEQFF,TGCAGTGCTGCAAGCGGGAGAGGCAATGAGCAGTTCTTC
TRBJ2-1,TRBV12-5,TRBD1,NA,CASGLVLGDRGDNEQFF,TGTGCTAGTGGTTTGGTACTCGGAGACAGGGGGGACAATGAGCAGTTCTTC
TRBJ2-2,TRBV4-3,NA,NA,CASSPGGTTPGSCFF,NA
TRBJ2-2,TRBV5-1,NA,many,CASSLATGNTGELFF,TGCGCCAGCAGCTTGGCGACAGGGAACACCGGGGAGCTGTTTTTT
TRBJ1-1,TRBV7-3,NA,few,CASSLKVGSTEAFF,TGTGCCAGCAGCTTAAAGGTGGGGAGCACTGAAGCTTTCTTT
TRBJ1-1,TRBV29-1,NA,many,CSAILLLNTEAFF,TGCAGTGCAATATTACTGTTGAACACTGAAGCTTTCTTT
TRBJ2-3,TRBV6-5,NA,NA,CASTSTNTDTQYF,TGTGCCAGCACTTCGACGAACACAGATACGCAGTATTTT
TRBJ2-2,TRBV5-1,TRBD1,few,CASSLGQGRNTGELFF,TGCGCCAGCAGCTTGGGACAGGGGAGGAACACCGGGGAGCTGTTTTTT
TRBJ1-2,TRBV29-1,TRBD1,many,CSGGDRVYGYTF,TGCAGCGGGGGGGACAGGGTGTATGGCTACACCTTC
TRBJ1-3,TRBV3-1,TRBD1,many,CASSQRSGDSAGNTIYF,TGTGCCAGCAGCCAACGATCCGGGGACAGTGCTGGAAACACCATATATTTT
TRBJ2-1,TRBV20-1,TRBD2,many,CSARDRRLADNEQFF,TGCAGTGCTAGAGATAGGCGTCTAGCGGACAATGAGCAGTTCTTC
TRBJ2-7,TRBV14,NA,NA,CASSQGVGEQYF,TGTGCCAGCAGCCAGGGTGTGGGCGAGCAGTACTTC
TRBJ2-7,TRBV7-2,NA,many,CASSHPNYEQYF,TGTGCCAGCAGCCACCCAAACTACGAGCAGTACTTC
TRBJ1-6,TRBV10-3,NA,NA,CAISEGPGKGSPLHF,TGTGCCATCAGTGAAGGGCCGGGCAAAGGTTCACCCCTCCACTTT
TRBJ2-2,TRBV5-5,TRBD1,NA,CASSRTGLNTGELFF,TGTGCCAGCAGCCGGACAGGGCTTAACACCGGGGAGCTGTTTTTT
TRBJ2-5,TRBV7-8,NA,many,CASSYSTSLGQETQYF,TGTGCCAGCAGCTACTCGACAAGTCTGGGGCAAGAGACCCAGTACTTC
TRBJ2-7,TRBV5-1,NA,few,CASSTANEQYF,TGCGCCAGCAGCACCGCCAACGAGCAGTACTTC
TRBJ2-1,TRBV5-1,TRBD1,many,CASSLDRLIDYNEQFF,TGCGCCAGCAGCCTGGACAGGTTGATCGACTACAATGAGCAGTTCTTC
TRBJ2-3,TRBV7-3,NA,few,CASSRQGGVSTYTQYF,TGTGCCAGCAGCCGTCAAGGAGGCGTTAGCACATATACGCAGTATTTT
TRBJ2-3,TRBV11-1,TRBD2,few,CASSPGTSGGASTDTQYF,TGTGCCAGCAGCCCCGGGACTAGCGGGGGTGCTAGCACAGATACGCAGTATTTT
TRBJ1-1,TRBV7-2,NA,many,CASSLKSNTEAFF,TGTGCCAGCAGCTTGAAATCGAACACTGAAGCTTTCTTT
TRBJ1-4,TRBV28,TRBD1,few,CASSPGQGFTNEKLFF,TGTGCCAGCAGTCCGGGACAGGGGTTTACTAATGAAAAACTGTTTTTT
TRBJ2-1,TRBV6-4,TRBD2,NA,CASSALAGGEQFF,TGTGCCAGCAGTGCACTAGCGGGGGGTGAGCAGTTCTTC
TRBJ2-3,TRBV2,NA,NA,CASGPGRGPRWQYF,TGTGCCAGCGGACCGGGACGGGGACCTAGGTGGCAGTATTTT
TRBJ2-7,TRBV7-2,TRBD2,NA,CASSLASSSGSYEQYF,TGTGCCAGCAGCTTAGCGTCGTCTAGCGGCTCCTACGAGCAGTACTTC
TRBJ2-3,TRBV27,NA,many,CASSLSGVGDTQYF,TGTGCCAGCAGTTTATCTGGGGTAGGGGATACGCAGTATTTT
TRBJ2-4,TRBV20-1,TRBD2,many,CSAETSGSPSGAKNIQYF,TGCAGTGCTGAAACCAGCGGGAGCCCCTCGGGGGCCAAAAACATTCAGTACTTC
TRBJ2-3,TRBV19,TRBD1,NA,CASSIATGTATTDTQYF,TGTGCCAGTAGTATAGCGACCGGGACAGCAACAACAGATACGCAGTATTTT
TRBJ1-2,TRBV24-1,NA,many,CATSGGGNYGYTF,TGTGCCACCAGTGGAGGGGGGAACTATGGCTACACCTTC
TRBJ2-3,TRBV5-8,NA,few,CASSLARRGPDTQYF,TGTGCCAGCAGCTTGGCCCGGCGGGGTCCAGATACGCAGTATTTT